This TCR beta chain was sequenced during a study of technical replicates of blood from several donors. V was pared by 0 bases and J by 0 bases, with 9 bases between. CDR1 and CDR2 from the germline V gene are LGHNA and YNFKEQ. This CDR3 spans 15 amino acids. Profiled with immunoSEQ multiplex PCR; TCRdb holds only in-frame clones, not every one. The sample consists of tens of thousands of clones, 95% to 99% of them appearing once. The sample holds one count of this clone. The TCR was taken from a human donor in good health. The rearrangement links TRBV4-2 to TRBJ2-7; D not resolved. The material sequenced was T cells isolated from PBMCs. DNA of the CDR3: TGTGCCAGCAGCCAAGATCGTTACTCCTCCTACGAGCAGTACTTC. Translated: CASSQDRYSSYEQYF.